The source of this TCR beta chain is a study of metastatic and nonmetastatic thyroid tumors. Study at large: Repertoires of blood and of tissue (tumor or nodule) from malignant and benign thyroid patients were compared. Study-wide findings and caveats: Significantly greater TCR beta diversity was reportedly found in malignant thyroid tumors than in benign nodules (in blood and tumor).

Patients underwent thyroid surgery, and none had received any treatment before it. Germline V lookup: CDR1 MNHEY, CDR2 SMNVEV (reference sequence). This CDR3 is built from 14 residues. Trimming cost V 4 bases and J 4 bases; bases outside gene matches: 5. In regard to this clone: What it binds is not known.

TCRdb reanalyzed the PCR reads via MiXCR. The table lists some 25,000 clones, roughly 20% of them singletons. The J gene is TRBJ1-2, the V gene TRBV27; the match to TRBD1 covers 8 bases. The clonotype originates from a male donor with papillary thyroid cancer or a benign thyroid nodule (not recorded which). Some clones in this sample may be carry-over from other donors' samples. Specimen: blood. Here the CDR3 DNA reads TGTGCCAGCAGTTCCACCGGGACAGGCTATGGCTACACCTTC. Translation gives CASSSTGTGYGYTF.